This section outlines one TCR beta chain sequence together with its context. These data belong to a study of blood T cell repertoires in COVID-19. The assay was immunoSEQ multiplex PCR, and TCRdb's table has in-frame clones only and misses some. Among roughly 200,000 clones listed, roughly nine tenths were seen once. The CDR3 totals 18 residues. Germline CDR1 SQVTM, CDR2 ANQGSEA. The J segment lost 3 bases and the V segment lost 1 base, leaving 10 bases of the junction unmatched. Sequencing was performed on peripheral blood. The rearrangement joins TRBV29-1 to TRBJ2-5; 14 bases are a match to TRBD2. This clonotype was sampled from a man in his sixties or seventies with acute or convalescent COVID-19. CDR3 DNA sequence: TGCAGCGTTGAAGGCCAGCCCAAGACTAGCGGGAGGGAAGAGACCCAGTACTTC. Translating it yields CSVEGQPKTSGREETQYF. Using reference TRBV29-1 and TRBJ2-5 for the parts outside the CDR3, the full variable domain is SAVISQKPSRDICQRGTSLTIQCQVDSQVTMMFWYRQQPGQSLTLIATANQGSEATYESGFVIDKFPISRPNLTFSTLTVSNMSPEDSSIYLCSVEGQPKTSGREETQYFGPGTRLLVL.